The T cell receptor beta chain described here comes from a study of molecular identifiers for immune sequencing clone quantification. Points on this clonotype: The junction departs from germline at one end; a sequencing error may be responsible.

TCRdb ran MiXCR on the PCR reads and lists one entry per CDR3 protein. The table includes some 590,000 distinct CDR3 sequences, over 25% detected once. This CDR3 is built from 16 residues. CDR1 and CDR2 (germline): LGHNA, YNFKEQ. Material: naive CD8+ T cells from blood, with Jurkat cell RNA spiked in. Regarding subset: FACS-sorted CD8+CD4-CCR7+CD45RA+ naive T cells. The clonotype originates from a human donor in good health. Some libraries in this study had Jurkat cell RNA spiked in. This chain uses TRBV4-2 with TRBJ2-7, with D perhaps TRBD2 (6 bases). CDR3 region: CDSSQEEVADPYEQYF. CDR3 in DNA: TGTGACAGCAGCCAAGAGGAAGTAGCGGATCCCTACGAGCAGTACTTC.